This T cell receptor (beta chain) appears in the sequencing data of a study of radiotherapy plus CTLA-4 blockade in lung cancer. This CDR3 is built from 15 residues. With 3 bases clipped from V and 2 bases from J, the junction kept 7 bases outside the gene matches. Germline CDR1 and CDR2: SGDLS and YYNGEE. The protocol was immunoSEQ multiplex PCR, while the TCRdb copy is restricted to in-frame clones and leaves out a portion. The top ten hold around 25% of the sample, which has 85,000 to 95,000 clones, around 83% seen once. The V call is TRBV9, the J call TRBJ2-5, with TRBD1 matching 7 bases. The sample in question was peripheral blood, obtained from a patient treated with radiotherapy plus ipilimumab. The TCR sequence derives from a human donor with non-small cell lung cancer that progressed on radiotherapy plus ipilimumab. CDR3: CASSGEQGWQETQYF. The CDR3 DNA follows: TGTGCCAGCAGCGGAGAACAGGGGTGGCAAGAGACCCAGTACTTC.